This T cell receptor beta chain is drawn from a study of T cell responses to AZD1222 COVID-19 vaccine. Study results and limitations: Following two doses of AZD1222, Spike-specific TCR breadth and depth rose. Researchers report vaccine-associated CD4 TCRs spanning spike, with dominance at 160-218 and 743-854. Clonal diversity was possibly underestimated, and white British individuals and females predominated among donors.

V dropped 2 bases and J dropped 3 bases, with 7 bases sitting between them. CDR3 size: 13 residues. CDR1 is KGHSH and CDR2 is LQKENI in the germline V gene. A remark on this clone: The target antigen is unknown.

Method: immunoSEQ multiplex PCR; TCRdb's copy keeps in-frame clones and lacks some. The sample includes approximately 91,000 clones, approximately 90% seen only once; the top ten take less than 35%. Sample: peripheral blood, taken 28 days after the second AZD1222 dose. The receptor was derived from an adult who received the AZD1222 COVID-19 vaccine. The chain combines TRBV18 with TRBJ2-5; a possible D gene is TRBD2 (6 bases). The CDR3 region has the DNA TGTGCCAGCTCACCAAGGGAGGAAGAGACCCAGTACTTC. This translates into CASSPREEETQYF.